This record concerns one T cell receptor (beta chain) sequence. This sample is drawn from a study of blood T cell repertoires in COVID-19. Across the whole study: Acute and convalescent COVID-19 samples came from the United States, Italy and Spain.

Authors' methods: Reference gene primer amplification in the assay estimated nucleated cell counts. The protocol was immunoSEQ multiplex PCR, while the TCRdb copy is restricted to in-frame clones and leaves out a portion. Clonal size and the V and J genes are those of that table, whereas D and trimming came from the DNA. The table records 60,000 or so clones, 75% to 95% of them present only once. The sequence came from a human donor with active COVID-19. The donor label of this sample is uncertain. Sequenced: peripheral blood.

CDR3 amino acids: CASGLVRTDSTQLAKNIQYF. The CDR3 nucleotides are TGTGCTAGTGGTTTGGTAAGGACGGACTCCACTCAGCTAGCCAAAAACATTCAGTACTTC. This chain connects TRBV12-5 to TRBJ2-4; possible D gene TRBD2, 5 bases. Trimming left V 0 bases short and J 0 bases short, with 21 bases between. CDR3 length: 20 amino acids. Germline CDR1 and CDR2: LGHNT and FRNRAP.